The subject of this entry is one TCR beta chain. This entry comes from a study of control samples from healthy donors and cancer patients. Clones were read by immunoSEQ multiplex PCR, and TCRdb kept only the in-frame ones, dropping some. The data show some 130,000 clones, roughly 95% seen once. Looked up from germline, CDR1 is MDHEN and CDR2 is SYDVKM. V shed 5 bases, J shed 10 bases, and the junction held 9 bases outside the gene matches. The CDR3 contains 14 residues. The gene calls are TRBV28 and TRBJ1-1, with 11 nucleotides matching TRBD1. The sequence was obtained from a man aged 30 to 39 in good health. Sequencing was carried out using blood. As DNA, the CDR3 is TGTGCCAGCAGTCTACCCGGACAGGGGGCAGGAGCTTTCTTT. Protein product: CASSLPGQGAGAFF.